One and the same sample provided the 26 T cell receptor beta chains below, sequenced in a study of T cells expressing NK-cell markers. From its re-call of the 5' RACE reads, TCRdb lists each CDR3 protein once, without DNA. The sample features 250,000 to 300,000 distinct CDR3 sequences, with around 4% in its top ten. Sequences were obtained from blood T cells: a sorted CD56 or NKG2C T cell subset, CD4+ or CD8+ T cells, or bulk PBMC T cells (not recorded which). These receptors were taken from a woman aged 18 to 75 in good health.

This rearrangement joins TRBV5-1 to TRBJ2-3; with no DNA, the TCRdb D assignment of TRBD1 cannot be verified. The CDR3 consists of 13 residues. Germline V gives CDR1 SGHRS, CDR2 YFSETQ. The CDR3 here is CASSSPQGDTQYF.

The rearrangement uses TRBV7-2 and TRBJ2-1. This CDR3 has 15 amino acids. Germline assignment: CDR1 SGHTA and CDR2 FQGNSA. The CDR3 loop is CASSSVQGPYNEQFF.

V is TRBV12-3 or TRBV12-4 and J is TRBJ1-1. The CDR3 covers 13 residues. CDR3 sequence: CASSFPENTEAFF.

The chain is built from TRBV29-1 and TRBJ2-1; TCRdb names TRBD2, which stays unverified in the absence of DNA. This CDR3 spans 13 amino acids. CDR1 is SQVTM, CDR2 ANQGSEA, per germline. The CDR3 protein is CSVRTSGGNEQFF.

The chain recombines TRBV5-1 with TRBJ2-3. CDR1 is SGHRS and CDR2 is YFSETQ in the germline V gene. There are 16 residues in the CDR3. The CDR3 protein is CASSLDLRPAMGTQYF.

The chain carries TRBV20-1 and TRBJ1-2; TCRdb names TRBD1, which stays unverified in the absence of DNA. This CDR3 comprises 15 residues. Germline CDR1 is DFQATT and CDR2 is SNEGSKA (reference sequence). The CDR3 is CSATTGTGKNYGYTF.

The chain recombines TRBV11-1 with TRBJ2-7; TCRdb lists TRBD1, though no DNA is available to test this call. The CDR3 covers 15 residues. Germline V CDR1 and CDR2: SGHAT, FQDESV (reference sequence). The CDR3 sequence: CASSLSTGKVDEQYF.

V usage is TRBV12-3 or TRBV12-4 and J usage is TRBJ1-4. The CDR3 runs to 12 residues. CDR3 residues: CASSLDGKELFF.

The chain couples TRBV12-3 or TRBV12-4 to TRBJ1-4. There are 13 residues in the CDR3. The CDR3 is CAIKVWTNEKLFF.

V and J are TRBV29-1 and TRBJ2-1; TCRdb reports TRBD2, a call that lacks DNA to check it against. Germline V lookup: CDR1 SQVTM, CDR2 ANQGSEA. The CDR3 covers 14 residues. The CDR3 reads CSAVGTSEYNEQFF.

V and J are TRBV18 and TRBJ2-6; with no DNA, the TCRdb D assignment of TRBD2 cannot be verified. Looked up from germline, CDR1 is KGHSH and CDR2 is LQKENI. The CDR3 covers 16 residues. CDR3 region: CASSPGGYSGANVLTF.

J is TRBJ1-6 and V is TRBV14; the TCRdb call, TRBD1, lacks DNA for checking. Germline CDR1 and CDR2: SGHDN and FVKESK. The CDR3 spans 15 residues. This CDR3 reads CASSRPGQGNSPLHF.

This chain uses TRBV24-1 with TRBJ1-2; TCRdb picks TRBD1, but there is no DNA to check that call. There are 17 residues in the CDR3. Germline V lookup: CDR1 KGHDR, CDR2 SFDVKD. CDR3 region: CATSQGFLEWLNYGYTF.

The chain employs TRBV12-3 or TRBV12-4 and TRBJ2-1; TCRdb proposes TRBD1, but this gene call is untestable without DNA. This CDR3 is 14 amino acids long. The CDR3 loop reads CASTPRDTYNEQFF.

The chain combines TRBV11-1 with TRBJ2-3; the D gene TCRdb calls, TRBD1, cannot be checked with no DNA. The CDR3 length is 17 residues. CDR1 is SGHAT and CDR2 is FQDESV in the germline V gene (reference sequence). CDR3 loop: CASTTDRYTLGTDTQYF.

This chain connects TRBV12-3 or TRBV12-4 to TRBJ2-2; TCRdb designates TRBD2, a call that cannot be tested without DNA. The CDR3 is made up of 16 amino acids. The CDR3 region is CATAGSGRYNTGELFF.

CDR3 sequence reads: CASSLEAGLNTEAFF. This chain links TRBV5-1 with TRBJ1-1. This CDR3 spans 15 amino acids. The germline V gene has CDR1 SGHRS and CDR2 YFSETQ.

The rearrangement joins TRBV28 to TRBJ1-6. This CDR3 contains 17 residues. In germline, CDR1 is MDHEN, CDR2 SYDVKM. The CDR3 spells CASSFAATGLYNSPLHF.

The gene calls are TRBV20-1 and TRBJ2-1; as DNA is missing, the TRBD2 call by TCRdb cannot be tested. The germline V gene has CDR1 DFQATT and CDR2 SNEGSKA (reference sequence). The CDR3 runs 14 residues. CDR3 loop: CSASSGRTSNEQFF.

V gene TRBV4-2 combines with J gene TRBJ2-3; TCRdb designates TRBD2, a call that cannot be tested without DNA. Germline V gives CDR1 LGHNA, CDR2 YNFKEQ. The CDR3 runs 15 residues. CDR3: CASSQGGGSTDTQYF.

The J gene is TRBJ2-5, the V gene TRBV20-1; TCRdb's D call, TRBD2, is unchecked because there is no DNA. Germline V CDR1 and CDR2: DFQATT, SNEGSKA (reference sequence). The CDR3 is 13 residues long. CDR3 sequence reads: CSATGLQQETQYF.

This chain connects TRBV14 to TRBJ2-4; TCRdb's assignment of TRBD1 cannot be checked, as there is no DNA. CDR1 is SGHDN and CDR2 is FVKESK in the germline V gene. The length of the CDR3 is 15 residues. This CDR3 reads CASSQLPGGNYIQYF.

The rearrangement links TRBV7-3 to TRBJ2-1. CDR3 length: 15 amino acids. CDR1 is SGHTA and CDR2 is FQGTGA in the germline V gene. CDR3 in amino acids: CASSLEVSSYNEQFF. Variable domain in full (rest from reference TRBV7-3 and TRBJ2-1): GAGVSQTPSNKVTEKGKYVELRCDPISGHTALYWYRQSLGQGPEFLIYFQGTGAADDSGLPNDRFFAVRPEGSVSTLKIQRTERGDSAVYLCASSLEVSSYNEQFFGPGTRLTVL.

The gene calls are TRBV12-3 or TRBV12-4 and TRBJ2-3; TCRdb picks TRBD1, but there is no DNA to check that call. The CDR3 runs to 15 residues. The CDR3 reads CASSFPGSSTDTQYF.

This chain uses TRBV9 with TRBJ2-1; TCRdb reports TRBD2, a call that lacks DNA to check it against. Germline loops: CDR1 SGDLS, CDR2 YYNGEE. CDR3 size: 17 residues. The CDR3 is CASSVDWLAGSYNEQFF.

The rearrangement uses TRBV12-3 or TRBV12-4 and TRBJ1-1. This CDR3 comprises 16 residues. CDR3 residues: CASSTGRTGVNTEAFF.